This T cell receptor (beta chain) stems from a study of human T cells and chemical hapten exposure. From germline, CDR1 is MDHEN and CDR2 SYDVKM. Trimming at V came to 2 bases and at J to 7 bases, leaving 6 bases not matched to a gene. The CDR3 spans 15 residues. TCRdb redid the calling of the RACE reads with MiXCR, one entry per CDR3 protein. The table lists under 110,000 distinct CDR3 sequences, roughly 12% of them singletons. Sample time point: pre-sensitization, week 0. The treatment here: therapeutic diphenylcyclopropenone sensitization with weekly scalp DPC. The V gene is TRBV28, the J gene TRBJ2-1, with TRBD1 matching over 9 bases. The source material was whole blood, sampled in connection with sensitization to the hapten diphenylcyclopropenone (DPC). The clonotype originates from a woman aged 45 to 65 with alopecia areata. Some clones in this sample may be carry-over from other donors' samples. CDR3 in DNA: TGTGCCAGCAGTTTAACCGGGACAGGGAGGAATGAGCAGTTCTTC. Amino acids: CASSLTGTGRNEQFF.